These 2 T cell receptor beta chains were sequenced from one sample in a study of response to subunit inactivated influenza vaccine. Each CDR3 protein is one row after TCRdb ran MiXCR on the RT-PCR reads. The sample lists a few hundred thousand distinct CDR3 sequences; 22% were seen once. Specimen: PBMCs from blood, collected about 19 months after vaccination. The receptors come from a man aged 45 to 70 who received an inactivated influenza vaccine.

This clonotype was counted at least ten times. CDR3 in DNA: TGTGCCAGCAGCTTACGGAGCTCCTATAATTCACCCCTCCACTTT. Translation gives CASSLRSSYNSPLHF. The chain recombines TRBV7-2 with TRBJ1-6; no reliable D call. This CDR3 region has 15 residues. Per germline, CDR1 SGHTA and CDR2 FQGNSA. Between the trimmed V and J ends, which lost 2 bases and 0 bases, there was a span of 5 bases.

This chain connects TRBV5-1 to TRBJ1-2, with D possibly matching TRBD1 (5 bases). Germline CDR1 and CDR2: SGHRS and YFSETQ. This CDR3 contains 15 residues. V lost 0 bases and J lost 5, with 14 bases in between. The CDR3 loop reads CASSLASGKGYGYTF. CDR3 in DNA: TGCGCCAGCAGCTTGGCCTCGGGGAAGGGGTATGGCTACACCTTC.